The 12 T cell receptor beta chains presented below share a single source sample, sequenced in a study of tumor-infiltrating lymphocytes in primary liver carcinoma. Bulk tissue was left unsorted, and RNA and DNA were co-extracted from about 20-30 mg of it. Priming with a constant-region primer yielded TCR beta cDNA from 500 ng total RNA. ARM-PCR was slightly modified, and three nested multiplex PCR rounds with it gave rise to the TCR beta libraries. TRBV1-TRBV30 forward and Cbeta reverse primers drove the first two roughly 9-cycle rounds. Using its own MiXCR run on the multiplex PCR reads, TCRdb lists one record per CDR3 protein. The sample includes 90,000 to 100,000 distinct CDR3 sequences, approximately 71% seen only once; the top ten take 9% to 10%. The sample comprised liver tumor tissue from sampling region 5. As to subset: tumor region T5, tumor centre. These receptors all stem from a woman aged 60-75 years with primary liver carcinoma and hepatitis B virus infection.

A note on this clonotype: Sequence at one end of the junction differs from germline and may be a read error. The V and J genes are TRBV6-1 and TRBJ2-2, with D maybe TRBD2 (5 bases). Germline V CDR1 and CDR2: MNHNS, SASEGT. The CDR3 sequence is 15 residues long. CDR3 in DNA: TGTATCAGCGGAGTCACATGGGTAAAACCCGGGGAGCTGCTTTTT. Protein: CISGVTWVKPGELLF.

Regarding this clonotype: At one of its ends the junction is not consistent with the germline gene, which may arise from a read error. The V and J genes are TRBV11-3 and TRBJ2-7; D possibly corresponds to TRBD1 (6 bases). Germline assignment: CDR1 SGHNT and CDR2 YENEEA. The CDR3 runs 13 residues. The CDR3 region is CAGGQGTSSEHYF. CDR3 DNA: TGTGCCGGCGGACAAGGGACATCGTCCGAGCACTACTTC.

V is TRBV11-2 and J is TRBJ2-4; D may correspond to TRBD1 or TRBD2 (5 bases each). Germline V lookup: CDR1 SGHAT, CDR2 FQNNGV. V lost 10 bases to trimming and J lost 8 bases, with 24 bases between them. The CDR3 is 15 residues long. The CDR3 here is CAIRLDGWGRDIQYF. Written as DNA, the CDR3 is TGTGCCATCAGGTTAGATGGTTGGGGACGCGACATTCAGTACTTC.

About this clonotype: A junction end diverges from the germline sequence, so it may reflect a read error. The V call is TRBV11-3, the J call TRBJ2-7, with 12 bases identical to TRBD1. The CDR3 is made up of 15 amino acids. Germline-derived CDR1 and CDR2 are SGHNT and YENEEA. CDR3 in amino acids: CAGNLGTGGSLEQYF. CDR3 sequence (DNA): TGTGCCGGCAACTTAGGGACAGGGGGCTCCCTCGAGCAATACTTC. Filled out from reference TRBV11-3 and TRBJ2-7, the complete variable domain reads EAGVVQSPRYKIIEKKQPVAFWCNPISGHNTLYWYLQNLGQGPELLIRYENEEAVDDSQLPKDRFSAERLKGVDSTLKIQPAELGDSAVYLCAGNLGTGGSLEQYFGPGTRLTVT.

Notes on this clonotype: Its ends do not fully match the called genes, so a read error is possible. J is TRBJ2-1 and V is TRBV11-3, with 12 bases aligning to TRBD2. CDR1 and CDR2 from the germline V gene are SGHNT and YENEEA. The CDR3 loop spans 15 amino acids. The CDR3 bases are TGTGCCAGCAGCTTAGGGACTAGCGGGACTCTTGAGCGGTTTTTC. It translates to CASSLGTSGTLERFF.

In regard to this clonotype: Germline and junction disagree at one end, which may indicate a read error. The gene calls are TRBV11-2 and TRBJ2-2, with D unresolved. The germline CDR1 and CDR2 sequences are SGHAT and FQNNGV. The CDR3 has 16 amino acids. The CDR3 coding sequence is TGTGCCAGCAGCTTTGGTACGGCTAACGCAACCGAGGAGCTGTTTTTT. It specifies CASSFGTANATEELFF.

Note on this clonotype: One end of the junction does not line up with germline, which may come from a read error. V gene TRBV5-1 combines with J gene TRBJ2-1; no firm D call. Germline-derived CDR1 and CDR2 are SGHRS and YFSETQ. CDR3 length: 11 residues. In DNA form, the CDR3 reads TGCGCCAGCAGCTACGAAGATGAGCAGCTCTTC. It is translated as CASSYEDEQLF.

This clonotype appeared once. Its ends do not fully match the called genes, so a read error is possible. This chain uses TRBV5-1 with TRBJ2-2; maybe TRBD2 (6 bases). Per germline, CDR1 SGHRS and CDR2 YFSETQ. This CDR3 has 17 residues. This chain's CDR3 is CAGSAQLSGAGTGELFF. As DNA, the CDR3 is TGCGCCGGCAGCGCACAACTGTCGGGAGCAGGCACCGGGGAGCTGTTTTTT.

Notes on this clonotype: One end of the junction does not line up with germline, which may come from a read error. V usage is TRBV6-1 and J usage is TRBJ2-5, with 14 bases fitting TRBD2. Germline V lookup: CDR1 MNHNS, CDR2 SASEGT. CDR3 length equals 16 residues. For the CDR3, the DNA is TGTGCCAACAGTGGCCCAAGACTAGCGGGAGGGAGGGCCCAGTATTTC. As protein: CANSGPRLAGGRAQYF.

This clonotype was picked up a small number of times. The rearrangement links TRBV20-1 to TRBJ1-1, with D unresolved. Germline V CDR1 and CDR2: DFQATT, SNEGSKA (reference sequence). With 3 bases removed from V and 11 bases from J, the gap between germline ends came to 13 bases. The CDR3 spans 11 residues. Here the CDR3 reads CSASLGREAFF. The CDR3 nucleotides are TGCAGTGCTAGTCTTGGAAGGGAGGCTTTCTTT.

This clonotype occurred a few times. The chain couples TRBV28 to TRBJ2-3; D assignment may be TRBD1 or TRBD2 (5 bases each). This CDR3 has 10 residues. V gave up 8 bases and J gave up 9 bases, with 9 bases separating them. CDR1 is MDHEN and CDR2 is SYDVKM in the germline V gene. CDR3 sequence: CASGTGTQYF. The CDR3 nucleotides read TGTGCCAGCGGGACGGGGACGCAGTATTTT.

This clonotype is medium-sized (0.01 to 0.1%) in the sample. This chain links TRBV11-2 with TRBJ2-7; 7 bases are shared with TRBD2. With V trimmed by 0 bases and J by 2 bases, 7 bases remained unmatched. Looked up from germline, CDR1 is SGHAT and CDR2 is FQNNGV. This CDR3 is built from 16 residues. CDR3 sequence: CASSLDGPSGPYEQYF. CDR3 coding DNA: TGTGCCAGCAGCTTAGATGGACCTAGCGGACCCTACGAGCAGTACTTC.